These 10 T cell receptor beta chains were sequenced from one sample in a study of T cells in Graves' hyperthyroidism and ophthalmopathy. Authors of the study amplified TCR beta CDR3 regions from RNA transcripts. TCR CDR3 underwent first-round RT-PCR with the HTBI primer set. MiXCR was run by TCRdb on the multiplex PCR reads, yielding one entry per CDR3 protein. The data contain 610,000 or so distinct CDR3 sequences, 35% to 55% of them seen just once; the ten biggest clones take up approximately 8.4%. The sample comprised peripheral blood or thyroid tissue (not recorded which). The origin of the receptors is a woman under 30 with Graves' hyperthyroidism.

The chain joins TRBV10-3 to TRBJ1-2, with a tentative D call TRBD1 (5 bases). The V and J ends lost 4 bases and 8 bases respectively, with 14 bases between them. The CDR3 is 13 residues long. CDR1 ENHRY and CDR2 SYGVKD come from the germline V gene. The CDR3 sequence is CAISVSGLTGYTF. CDR3 nucleotides: TGTGCCATCAGTGTATCAGGGTTAACGGGCTACACCTTC.

This clonotype was detected many times. The chain uses TRBV5-6 and TRBJ2-7; unclear D gene. Looked up from germline, CDR1 is SGHDT and CDR2 is YYEEEE. The CDR3 totals 15 residues. V was cut by 0 bases and J by 3 bases, with 13 bases left in between. CDR3: CASSLDLQHNYEQYF. In nucleotides, the CDR3 is TGTGCCAGCAGCTTGGACCTTCAACACAACTACGAGCAGTACTTC.

The J gene is TRBJ2-7, the V gene TRBV24-1, with 9 positions matching TRBD2. The CDR3 consists of 16 residues. Germline CDR1 reads KGHDR; CDR2 reads SFDVKD. The ends lost 4 bases at V and 5 bases at J; junction bases unmatched: 11. The CDR3 region is CATSETILSGRNEQYF. The CDR3 DNA sequence: TGTGCCACCAGTGAGACAATCCTTAGCGGGAGAAACGAGCAGTACTTC.

This sequence joins TRBV7-2 and TRBJ2-5; TRBD2 aligns across 9 bases. Germline trimming cut 8 bases from V and 5 bases from J; bases unmatched to any gene: 12. CDR1 is SGHTA and CDR2 is FQGNSA in the germline V gene. This CDR3 is 15 amino acids long. The CDR3 here is CASRPGIAGVETQYF. In DNA, the CDR3 is TGTGCCAGCCGCCCCGGGATAGCGGGAGTTGAGACCCAGTACTTC.

This sequence joins TRBV29-1 and TRBJ1-5; D is unresolved. The V and J ends lost 7 bases and 7 bases respectively, with 17 bases between them. The CDR3 has 13 residues. In germline, CDR1 is SQVTM, CDR2 ANQGSEA. In DNA, the CDR3 is TGCAGCGCTAGTATGGGGAATGAGCAGCCCCAGCATTTT. Protein sequence: CSASMGNEQPQHF.

This clonotype was seen ten or more times. V and J are TRBV25-1 and TRBJ1-5; a weak D match, TRBD1 (5 bases). The CDR3 is 15 amino acids. Germline assignment: CDR1 MGHDK and CDR2 SYGVNS. The ends were cut back, 2 bases at V and 5 bases at J, with 13 bases in the middle. CDR3 sequence: CASSELGLGDQPQHF. In DNA, the CDR3 is TGTGCCAGCAGTGAACTAGGGCTAGGGGATCAGCCCCAGCATTTT.

The chain links TRBV29-1 to TRBJ1-2, with a tentative D call TRBD1 (6 bases). This CDR3 contains 14 residues. Germline V gene data show CDR1 as SQVTM and CDR2 as ANQGSEA. V lost 7 bases and J lost 0, with 15 bases in between. CDR3 in amino acids: CSAKGQLANYGYTF. The CDR3 region has the DNA TGCAGCGCAAAAGGACAGTTAGCTAACTATGGCTACACCTTC.

The chain links TRBV2 to TRBJ1-2; no clear D gene. This CDR3 comprises 14 residues. Trimming shortened V by 6 bases and J by 0 bases, and 11 bases separated the two germline ends. Germline V gene data show CDR1 as SNHLY and CDR2 as FYNNEI. The CDR3 is CASRYGAANYGYTF. The CDR3 nucleotides are TGTGCCAGCAGATACGGTGCAGCTAACTATGGCTACACCTTC.

The chain carries TRBV7-2 and TRBJ1-6; 9 bases are shared with TRBD1. Germline CDR1 SGHTA, CDR2 FQGNSA. This CDR3 is built from 15 residues. V lost 4 bases to trimming and J lost 6 bases; unmatched junction nucleotides: 4. The CDR3 sequence is CASSSGTGRNSPLHF. CDR3 nucleotide sequence: TGTGCCAGCAGCTCCGGGACAGGGCGTAATTCACCCCTCCACTTT.

This clonotype has at least ten counts. The chain combines TRBV4-3 with TRBJ2-7; TRBD2 matches at 9 bases. Losses at the gene ends were 2 bases for V and 2 bases for J; bases not matched to a gene: 7. CDR3 size: 16 residues. Germline CDR1 reads LGHNA; CDR2 reads YSLEER. The DNA of the CDR3 is TGCGCCAGCAGCCAAAGCCGACTAGCGGATGCCTACGAGCAGTACTTC. Amino acid sequence: CASSQSRLADAYEQYF.